This T cell receptor beta chain was captured in a study of cytomegalovirus exposure and HLA in healthy donors (dated by TCRdb to between 2016 and 2019). Context from the whole study: An earlier analysis of a few hundred of the donors reported about 260 Gb of sequence data and some 110 million unique TCR beta sequences obtained from some 200 million T cells. About 300 gigabases of sequencing data and approximately 84 million unique TCR sequences were included in an early release covering several hundred HLA-typed donors. Of the 300 to 450 genotyped donors, less than 85% were placed in the genetic ancestry cluster associated with self-reported Caucasian donors. The study aimed to test whether signatures of past pathogen exposure could be identified by cataloging public T cell receptors. The study used immunosequencing to profile the T cell repertoires of under 700 subjects and linked those repertoires to cytomegalovirus serostatus. In addition to the first cohort of 650 to 750 subjects, a separate validation cohort of 120 different subjects was used. To predict cytomegalovirus infection status, the study combined high-throughput TCR immunosequencing, statistical association of individual TCRs with disease status, and machine learning. A later analysis re-examined previously published TCR beta repertoires from roughly 650 donors and added high-resolution HLA genotyping to investigate patterns of TCR occurrence. In the later analysis, no new phenotypic data were used to find candidate immune exposures; instead, reliance was placed on TCR beta sequences and their occurrence across donors. In an earlier analysis of roughly 540 of the donors, high-throughput TCR beta sequencing was used to judge whether each TCR beta V gene segment behaved as functional or pseudogenic. Donor age, sex, ethnicity and CMV serostatus were compiled alongside the repertoire data. Genome-wide SNP genotypes for about three fifths of the roughly 670 donors were used in a later genetic analysis, which treated that subset as a discovery cohort. Every discovery cohort repertoire had been produced on one sequencing platform. Class I and class II HLA loci were covered by the typing at four-digit resolution. The number of donors typed differed by locus, with 629-630 for A, B, C, DRB1 and DQB1, about 500 for DQA1, 600 to 610 for DPA1, and some 470 for DPB1. Four or five DR-DQ haplotypes were handled as single units for association and clustering because linkage in the cohort was strong. On average, about 200,000 unique TCR beta nucleotide sequences were sequenced per donor among about 400 genotyped donors of the cohort, with roughly 18% of those sequences being non-productive.

The receptor library was made with the immunoSEQ multiplex PCR assay. For the multiplex PCR, a mixture combining 60 forward primers for TCR Vbeta segments and 13 reverse primers for TCR Jbeta segments was used. The CDR3 region of rearranged TCR beta genes was amplified from genomic DNA with a multiplex PCR assay. Amplified TCR beta libraries were sequenced as 87-base-pair reads on the Illumina HiSeq System. On the authors' methods: Across the roughly 670 repertoires, a later analysis counted 78 million or so unique TCR beta chains, roughly 11 million of which were shared by at least two donors. To remove PCR and sequencing errors, raw reads were error-corrected and collapsed into unique sequences using a nearest-neighbor algorithm that merged closely related sequences. To assign V, D and J gene segments, CDR3 sequences were aligned to IMGT reference sequences. For a sequence to be retained, a match of at least six nucleotides to both a V gene segment and a J gene segment was required. Rearrangements were classified as productive when the CDR3 lacked stop codons and remained in frame with V and J, and all other rearrangements were classified as non-productive. Following IMGT convention, CDR3 was defined as the stretch from the second conserved V-encoded cysteine to the conserved J-encoded phenylalanine. Sequences without an unambiguous match to a single V gene segment were excluded from the earlier analysis of almost 600 of the donors. In an earlier analysis of 587 of the donors, V segments were called functional above 56.7% productive rearrangements and were called segregating when the between-donor standard deviation exceeded 5%. To diagnose cytomegalovirus status from the catalog of TCR beta chain sequences, a statistical classification framework was built. In a later analysis, V and J genes were assigned by comparing TCR nucleotide sequences against IMGT/GENE-DB human TR gene sequences. A later analysis assigned CDR3 sequences and most-parsimonious VDJ recombination scenarios with the TCRdist pipeline. In a later analysis, every TCR beta chain was defined by the combination of its CDR3 amino acid sequence and its V-gene family, and reads without a unique V-gene family were dropped. To address suspected cross-contamination and a sequencing artifact, a later analysis removed 550 to 750 highly shared, low-generation-probability nucleotide sequences. For each public chain, a later analysis derived a clonal expansion index from normalized ranks of inferred template counts within each repertoire. A later analysis computed generation probabilities with a VDJ recombination model fitted to out-of-frame rearrangements, and checked the results against IGoR. A later analysis scored TCR-TCR, TCR-HLA and TCR-CMV co-occurrence with hypergeometric tests, applying a repertoire-size bias correction to TCR pairs. A later analysis estimated false discovery rates by permuting HLA or CMV assignments 20 times. In a later analysis, co-occurring TCRs were grouped using DBSCAN, and TCRdist sequence similarity was added for clustering within HLA-allele-positive subsets. Repertoires with fewer than 30,000 or more than 120,000 public chains, plus five repertoires with anomalous nucleotide sharing, were excluded from co-occurrence clustering. The clones in this table, taken by TCRdb from immuneACCESS, are in-frame only. Not every clone is retained; where verified, under half of the shortfall comes from an unresolved V gene, and the cause of the rest is unknown. The DNA gave D and trimming, while V, J and clone size come from that table. The sample records over 150,000 clones, 65% to 80% of which are singletons. About 4% of the sample goes to the ten largest clones.

Results and caveats for the whole study, not just this receptor: A later analysis found that TCR association rates varied across HLA loci, with DRB1 alleles showing the most associated TCRs and HLA-C alleles the fewest. A later analysis reported that several top co-occurrence clusters appeared linked to parvovirus B19, influenza, CMV and Epstein-Barr virus. The classifier was reported to diagnose cytomegalovirus status with high specificity and sensitivity in both the original cohort and the validation cohort. The 87-base-pair reads could not distinguish some IMGT-functional V segments, including TRBV6-2 and TRBV6-3, so those segments were excluded. At a false discovery rate of 0.05, a later analysis linked 16,951 TCR beta sequences to specific HLA alleles. In the study, around 160 TCR beta chains were listed as associated with cytomegalovirus. According to a later genetic analysis, donors in an Asian-associated ancestry cluster had fewer N-insertions in productive TCRs than the approximately 710-donor mean. It was suggested by the authors that the approach could potentially be generalized to other disease states and immunological phenotypes. In vitro tests confirmed that a few of the cytomegalovirus-associated TCR beta chains recognize cytomegalovirus antigens. When HLA alleles, especially DR and DQ, strongly co-occurred, TCR associations were difficult to assign to individual alleles. A later analysis found that most CMV-associated TCR beta chains appeared HLA-restricted, with HLA associations seemingly driven largely by CMV exposure. Roughly uniform sequencing depth across donors was assumed in presence/absence analyses, although this assumption may not hold. The sequencing pipeline was judged likely to have produced a cluster of highly shared sequence variants as a technical artifact. Most TCR sequences were seen in very few donors, while some public TCRs were found in many individuals. A further reported finding was that TCR beta sequences accurately predicted the HLA-A and HLA-B alleles for most subjects in the first cohort. An earlier analysis of approximately 540 of the donors showed that most TCR beta V segments appeared in productive rearrangements either about 87% or about 30% of the time, which broadly matched IMGT annotations. The earlier analysis of almost 600 of the donors excluded 15 to 20 rarely observed V segments, including chromosome 9 orphons, because counts were too low. V-gene and J-gene trimming of TCR beta chains was associated with a missense DCLRE1C variant in a later genetic analysis, and the association was replicated in an independent cohort. In a later analysis, HLA-associated TCR beta chains showed more clonal expansion and lower generation probabilities than non-associated chains that were equally common. The cohort was sequenced for TCR beta chains only, and without alpha or paired-chain data the features that could be detected were limited. Because some donors lacked HLA typing at each locus, the association tests relied only on the typed subset. The only immune exposure information available for the cohort was CMV serostatus. Linkage disequilibrium might explain the correlated functional status among segregating V segments, but an unknown experimental factor could not be ruled out.

CDR1 SEHNR and CDR2 FQNEAQ were looked up in the germline V gene (reference sequence). Reading from cysteine to phenylalanine, the CDR3 counts 13 amino acids. The CDR3 DNA has 39 bases and is translated from base 1. Cut back by 1 base and 8 bases, the V and J ends lie 11 bases apart. The cohort comprised 670 or so healthy bone marrow donors. All cohort members were sampled while nominally healthy, although unrecorded immune exposures were likely present. The donor was CMV seronegative and belonged to the group of 380 or so seronegative cohort members. A peripheral blood sample was provided by each donor, and peripheral blood mononuclear cells were used for TCR beta sequencing. Genomic DNA was extracted from the blood cell samples with the Qiagen DNeasy Blood Extraction Kit. As for this clone: No cognate antigen has been identified for it. No much larger clone exists at a distance of one base, and base qualities are not known.

The TCR was taken from a middle-aged woman in good health and CMV-seronegative. Recombination joined TRBV7-9 with TRBJ1-2; confidence is insufficient to name the D gene. Sequenced: PBMCs. The CDR3 protein: CASSLEGGFGYTF. At the DNA level, the sequence is TGTGCCAGCAGCTTAGAGGGAGGGTTCGGCTACACCTTC.